Listed below are T cell receptor beta chains from one sample, sequenced in a study of cytomegalovirus exposure and HLA in healthy donors. The repertoire was sequenced with immunoSEQ multiplex PCR; TCRdb's copy has only in-frame clones and lacks some. The sample shows 130,000 to 150,000 clones, 75% to 80% of them seen only once. The specimen sequenced was PBMCs. The origin of the receptors is a man aged 35 to 55 in good health and CMV-seropositive. CDR3s include the opening cysteine and the closing phenylalanine or tryptophan. A D gene is named only where the DNA matches it firmly. A clone size is listed for some rows: how often the clone was seen (once, few, many), or a class if it is expanded.

CDR3 DNA: TGTGCCAGCTCACCTACCCGACTGCCTTATAGCTACACCTTC; CDR3 protein: CASSPTRLPYSYTF; clone size: -; J gene: TRBJ1-2; D gene: -; V gene: TRBV18
CDR3 DNA: TGCAGCGTTGTCGGGGGGGCGGATGGCTACACCTTC; CDR3 protein: CSVVGGADGYTF; clone size: -; J gene: TRBJ1-2; D gene: -; V gene: TRBV29-1
CDR3 DNA: TGTGCCAGCAGCCCCGGGACTAGCGCCTGGCCCTCCACAGATACGCAGTATTTT; CDR3 protein: CASSPGTSAWPSTDTQYF; clone size: -; J gene: TRBJ2-3; D gene: TRBD2; V gene: TRBV11-1
CDR3 DNA: TGTGCCAGCAGCCCCATCGGACAGGATGGGGGCTACACCTTC; CDR3 protein: CASSPIGQDGGYTF; clone size: -; J gene: TRBJ1-2; D gene: TRBD1; V gene: TRBV28
CDR3 DNA: TGTGCCAGCAGCCTCCCCGGGGGGCGAGGGGAGACCCAGTACTTC; CDR3 protein: CASSLPGGRGETQYF; clone size: -; J gene: TRBJ2-5; D gene: -; V gene: TRBV5-4
CDR3 DNA: TGCGCCAGCAGCGGATTACTAGCGGGGGGGACCGGGGAGCTGTTTTTT; CDR3 protein: CASSGLLAGGTGELFF; clone size: -; J gene: TRBJ2-2; D gene: TRBD2; V gene: TRBV5-1
CDR3 DNA: TGTGCCAGCAGTAACGGGACTAGCGGCCTGTTAGGGACCCAGTACTTC; CDR3 protein: CASSNGTSGLLGTQYF; clone size: -; J gene: TRBJ2-5; D gene: TRBD2; V gene: TRBV28
CDR3 DNA: TGTGCCAGCAGCTTAAACGGGAGGGCCTGGAATGAGCAGTTCTTC; CDR3 protein: CASSLNGRAWNEQFF; clone size: -; J gene: TRBJ2-1; D gene: TRBD2; V gene: TRBV11-3
CDR3 DNA: TGCGCCAGCAGCACAGGGGCCTACACTGAAGCTTTCTTT; CDR3 protein: CASSTGAYTEAFF; clone size: -; J gene: TRBJ1-1; D gene: TRBD1; V gene: TRBV5-1
CDR3 DNA: TGTGCCAGCTCCCCCCCGGCTTCCGACACCCTCCACTTT; CDR3 protein: CASSPPASDTLHF; clone size: -; J gene: TRBJ1-6; D gene: -; V gene: TRBV6-6
CDR3 DNA: TGCGCCAGCAGCCAAGTCATACAGGATTGGGGCAGCAATCAGCCCCAGCATTTT; CDR3 protein: CASSQVIQDWGSNQPQHF; clone size: -; J gene: TRBJ1-5; D gene: -; V gene: TRBV4-3
CDR3 DNA: TGTGCCAGCAGCCGACAGCACACTGAAGCTTTCTTT; CDR3 protein: CASSRQHTEAFF; clone size: few; J gene: TRBJ1-1; D gene: -; V gene: TRBV11-2
CDR3 DNA: TGTGCCAGCACCTTAGGGACTTTGAATACGCAGTATTTT; CDR3 protein: CASTLGTLNTQYF; clone size: few; J gene: TRBJ2-3; D gene: -; V gene: TRBV28
CDR3 DNA: TGTGCCAGTAGTCCCGACACAGGGTTTGGCTATGGCTACACCTTC; CDR3 protein: CASSPDTGFGYGYTF; clone size: -; J gene: TRBJ1-2; D gene: -; V gene: TRBV19
CDR3 DNA: TGTGCCAGCAGCTCGACAGGGGGCGGCTATGGCTACACCTTC; CDR3 protein: CASSSTGGGYGYTF; clone size: once; J gene: TRBJ1-2; D gene: TRBD1; V gene: TRBV11-2
CDR3 DNA: TGCGCCAGCAGTCTCCGCCCCCGGACTAGCGGGAGGAAGGAATGCTCCTACGAGCAGTACTTC; CDR3 protein: CASSLRPRTSGRKECSYEQYF; clone size: -; J gene: TRBJ2-7; D gene: TRBD2; V gene: TRBV23-1
CDR3 DNA: TGTGCCAGCAGCGCAACGACTACCCTGCCCACAGATACGCAGTATTTT; CDR3 protein: CASSATTTLPTDTQYF; clone size: -; J gene: TRBJ2-3; D gene: -; V gene: TRBV9
CDR3 DNA: TGCAGCGTTGGGGGACAGCTGAACACTGAAGCTTTCTTT; CDR3 protein: CSVGGQLNTEAFF; clone size: -; J gene: TRBJ1-1; D gene: TRBD1; V gene: TRBV29-1
CDR3 DNA: TGTGCCAGCAGTGATGACAGGACTAACTATGGCTACACCTTC; CDR3 protein: CASSDDRTNYGYTF; clone size: -; J gene: TRBJ1-2; D gene: -; V gene: TRBV25-1
CDR3 DNA: TGTGCCAGCAGTTTGATTCAGGGGGGAAAACTGTTTTTT; CDR3 protein: CASSLIQGGKLFF; clone size: -; J gene: TRBJ1-4; D gene: TRBD1; V gene: TRBV27
CDR3 DNA: TGTGCCAGCAGCGATACAGGGTTGAGCCAGTACTTC; CDR3 protein: CASSDTGLSQYF; clone size: few; J gene: TRBJ2-5; D gene: -; V gene: TRBV27
CDR3 DNA: TGTGCCGCGACCTCCGGGACAGGGTACGATGAGCAGTTCTTC; CDR3 protein: CAATSGTGYDEQFF; clone size: -; J gene: TRBJ2-1; D gene: TRBD1; V gene: TRBV10-3
CDR3 DNA: TGTGCCAGCAGCTTAGCCAGGCCCCAAAGCACAGATACGCAGTATTTT; CDR3 protein: CASSLARPQSTDTQYF; clone size: -; J gene: TRBJ2-3; D gene: -; V gene: TRBV7-9
CDR3 DNA: TGTGCCAGCAGCTCAGGTTTTAACTCCTACGAGCAGTACTTC; CDR3 protein: CASSSGFNSYEQYF; clone size: -; J gene: TRBJ2-7; D gene: -; V gene: TRBV5-5
CDR3 DNA: TGCAGCGTGACTAGCGGGTACCCCTCCTACAATGAGCAGTTCTTC; CDR3 protein: CSVTSGYPSYNEQFF; clone size: -; J gene: TRBJ2-1; D gene: TRBD2; V gene: TRBV29-1
CDR3 DNA: TGTGCCAGCAGCCCCACCTCCAGGGGTTGGGCGAACACCGGGGAGCTGTTTTTT; CDR3 protein: CASSPTSRGWANTGELFF; clone size: -; J gene: TRBJ2-2; D gene: -; V gene: TRBV11-2
CDR3 DNA: TGTGCCAGCAGCTTAGAGAAGGGGGAAGCAGGGAACACTGAAGCTTTCTTT; CDR3 protein: CASSLEKGEAGNTEAFF; clone size: -; J gene: TRBJ1-1; D gene: -; V gene: TRBV7-9
CDR3 DNA: TGTGCCAGTAGTATAGGCTCTAGCGGGAGTTACGAGCAGTACTTC; CDR3 protein: CASSIGSSGSYEQYF; clone size: -; J gene: TRBJ2-7; D gene: TRBD2; V gene: TRBV19
CDR3 DNA: TGTGCCAGCAGTGATGATCTGGGGCAGACCCAGTACTTC; CDR3 protein: CASSDDLGQTQYF; clone size: -; J gene: TRBJ2-5; D gene: -; V gene: TRBV6-4
CDR3 DNA: TGTGCCAGCAGCAATTCCTATTTCTTAGATACGCAGTATTTT; CDR3 protein: CASSNSYFLDTQYF; clone size: -; J gene: TRBJ2-3; D gene: -; V gene: TRBV9
CDR3 DNA: TGTGCCATCAGTCGCGACCCGGGGGAGTGGAAAAGAGCGCGAGGGGCCAACGTCCTGACTTTC; CDR3 protein: CAISRDPGEWKRARGANVLTF; clone size: -; J gene: TRBJ2-6; D gene: -; V gene: TRBV10-3
CDR3 DNA: TGTGCCAGCAGCTTGGGTCCCGGGAGGGGAGAACAAGAGACCCAGTACTTC; CDR3 protein: CASSLGPGRGEQETQYF; clone size: -; J gene: TRBJ2-5; D gene: TRBD2; V gene: TRBV5-5
CDR3 DNA: TGTGCCAGCAGCTTAAGGGACAACCAAGAGACCCAGTACTTC; CDR3 protein: CASSLRDNQETQYF; clone size: -; J gene: TRBJ2-5; D gene: -; V gene: TRBV7-7
CDR3 DNA: TGTGCCAGCAGTTACGGGACAGATTACGAGCAGTACTTC; CDR3 protein: CASSYGTDYEQYF; clone size: once; J gene: TRBJ2-7; D gene: TRBD1; V gene: TRBV6-5
CDR3 DNA: TGTGCCAGCAGCGAGACTCGAGGGGAGACCCAGTACTTC; CDR3 protein: CASSETRGETQYF; clone size: -; J gene: TRBJ2-5; D gene: -; V gene: TRBV7-2
CDR3 DNA: TGTGCCAGCAACGGGACTAGCGGGACATACTCCTACGAGCAGTACTTC; CDR3 protein: CASNGTSGTYSYEQYF; clone size: once; J gene: TRBJ2-7; D gene: TRBD2; V gene: TRBV6-4
CDR3 DNA: TGTGCCAGCTCACTTACTGGCGGGTCCGGTCAGCCCCAGCATTTT; CDR3 protein: CASSLTGGSGQPQHF; clone size: -; J gene: TRBJ1-5; D gene: -; V gene: TRBV18